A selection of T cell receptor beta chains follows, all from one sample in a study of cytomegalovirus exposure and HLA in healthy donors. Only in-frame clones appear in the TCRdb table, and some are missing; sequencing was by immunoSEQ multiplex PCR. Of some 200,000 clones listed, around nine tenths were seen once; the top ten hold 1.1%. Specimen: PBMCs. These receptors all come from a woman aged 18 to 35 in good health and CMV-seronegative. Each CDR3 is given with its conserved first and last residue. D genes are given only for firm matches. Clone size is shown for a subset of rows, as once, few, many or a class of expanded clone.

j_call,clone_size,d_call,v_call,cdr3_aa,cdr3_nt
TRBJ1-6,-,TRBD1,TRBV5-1,CASSLEGGGGNSPLHF,TGCGCCAGCAGCTTGGAAGGAGGGGGCGGGAATTCACCCCTCCACTTT
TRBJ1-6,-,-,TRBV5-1,CASSLPGEGHSPLHF,TGCGCCAGCAGCTTGCCAGGGGAAGGCCACTCACCCCTCCACTTT
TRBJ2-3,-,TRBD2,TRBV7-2,CASSVGLAGITDTQYF,TGTGCCAGCAGCGTTGGACTAGCGGGGATCACAGATACGCAGTATTTT
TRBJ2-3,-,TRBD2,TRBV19,CASSMGTSETQYF,TGTGCCAGTAGTATGGGGACTAGTGAGACGCAGTATTTT
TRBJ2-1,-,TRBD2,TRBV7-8,CASSLTGRGLYNEQFF,TGTGCCAGCAGCTTAACCGGGAGGGGCCTGTACAATGAGCAGTTCTTC
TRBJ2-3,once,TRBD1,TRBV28,CASSWGLGQGVTDTQYF,TGTGCCAGCAGTTGGGGGTTGGGACAGGGTGTGACAGATACGCAGTATTTT
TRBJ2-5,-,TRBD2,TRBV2,CASSEALLGAGGRQETQYF,TGTGCCAGCAGTGAAGCGCTTCTAGGGGCGGGAGGGCGACAAGAGACCCAGTACTTC
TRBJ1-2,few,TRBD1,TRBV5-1,CASSPGQGRGYTF,TGCGCCAGCAGCCCCGGACAGGGACGAGGCTACACCTTC
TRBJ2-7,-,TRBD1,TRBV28,CASRTGQGINEQYF,TGTGCCAGCAGAACGGGACAGGGGATCAACGAGCAGTACTTC
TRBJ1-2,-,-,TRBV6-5,CASSYGKYGYTF,TGTGCCAGCAGTTACGGCAAATATGGCTACACCTTC
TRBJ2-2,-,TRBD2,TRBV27,CASSPPGLAGALSTGELFF,TGTGCCAGCAGTCCACCGGGACTAGCGGGAGCACTTTCCACCGGGGAGCTGTTTTTT
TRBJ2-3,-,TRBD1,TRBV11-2,CASSPQGVSTDTQYF,TGTGCCAGCAGCCCCCAGGGGGTGAGCACAGATACGCAGTATTTT
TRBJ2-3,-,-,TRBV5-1,CASSLVGGQDTQYF,TGCGCCAGCAGCTTGGTGGGGGGGCAAGATACGCAGTATTTT
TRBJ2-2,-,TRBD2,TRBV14,CASSQDNLAGADPGELFF,TGTGCCAGCAGCCAAGACAACTTAGCGGGAGCGGATCCCGGGGAGCTGTTTTTT
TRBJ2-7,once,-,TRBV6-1,CASSSEATDEQYF,TGTGCCAGCAGCTCGGAGGCTACCGACGAGCAGTACTTC
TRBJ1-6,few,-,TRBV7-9,CASSPRRENSPLHF,TGTGCCAGCAGCCCCCGTCGGGAAAATTCACCCCTCCACTTT
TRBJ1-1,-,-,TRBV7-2,CASSLPGAEAFF,TGTGCCAGCAGCTTACCCGGAGCTGAAGCTTTCTTT
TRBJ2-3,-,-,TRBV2,CASREADTQYF,TGTGCCAGCAGGGAGGCAGATACGCAGTATTTT
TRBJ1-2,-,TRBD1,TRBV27,CASSPDRAYGYTF,TGTGCCAGCAGTCCGGACAGGGCCTATGGCTACACCTTC
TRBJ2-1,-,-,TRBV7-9,CASSSDQLF,TGTGCCAGCAGCAGCGACCAGCTCTTC
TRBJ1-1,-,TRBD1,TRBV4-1,CASSQERPGQRGTEAFF,TGCGCCAGCAGCCAAGAGAGACCGGGACAGAGGGGGACTGAAGCTTTCTTT
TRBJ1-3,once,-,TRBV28,CASITVGSSLSGNTIYF,TGTGCCAGCATCACTGTCGGGTCTTCTCTCTCTGGAAACACCATATATTTT
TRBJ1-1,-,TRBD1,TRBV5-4,CASSPEQGTNTEAFF,TGTGCCAGCAGCCCCGAACAGGGGACAAACACTGAAGCTTTCTTT
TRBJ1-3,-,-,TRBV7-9,CASSLVKVPGRNTIYF,TGTGCCAGCAGCTTAGTAAAAGTGCCAGGAAGGAACACCATATATTTT
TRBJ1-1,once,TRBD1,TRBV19,CASSPWGQGDTEAFF,TGTGCCAGTAGTCCCTGGGGACAGGGGGACACTGAAGCTTTCTTT
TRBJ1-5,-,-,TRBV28,CASNTGTTLSIGQPQHF,TGTGCCAGCAACACCGGGACAACCCTCTCAATCGGGCAGCCCCAGCATTTT
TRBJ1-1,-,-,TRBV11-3,CASSSGSGAEAFF,TGTGCCAGCAGCTCAGGATCAGGCGCCGAAGCTTTCTTT
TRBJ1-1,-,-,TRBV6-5,CASRLSFNTEAFF,TGTGCCAGCAGACTCTCGTTCAACACTGAAGCTTTCTTT
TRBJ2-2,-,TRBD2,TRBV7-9,CASSVRTSGTGELFF,TGTGCCAGCAGTGTCCGGACTAGCGGGACCGGGGAGCTGTTTTTT
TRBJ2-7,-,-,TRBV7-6,CASSLVQDSYEQYF,TGTGCCAGCAGCTTAGTGCAGGACTCCTACGAGCAGTACTTC
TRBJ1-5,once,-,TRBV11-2,CASSLGSKSNQPQHF,TGTGCCAGCAGCTTAGGGAGCAAAAGCAATCAGCCCCAGCATTTT
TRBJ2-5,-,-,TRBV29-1,CGVSEMSMLHSQETQYF,TGCGGCGTTAGTGAGATGTCCATGCTTCATTCCCAAGAGACCCAGTACTTC
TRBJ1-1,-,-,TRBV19,CASIPLGVDTEAFF,TGTGCCAGTATCCCTCTCGGGGTAGACACTGAAGCTTTCTTT
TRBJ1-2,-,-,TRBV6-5,CASSYRSPSSYGYTF,TGTGCCAGCAGTTATAGGAGCCCCTCGAGCTATGGCTACACCTTC
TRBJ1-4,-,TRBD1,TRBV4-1,CASSQDGTGNEKLFF,TGCGCCAGCAGCCAAGACGGGACAGGGAACGAAAAACTGTTTTTT
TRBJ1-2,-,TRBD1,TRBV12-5,CASASILWAGDRVYGYTF,TGTGCTAGTGCCTCAATATTATGGGCAGGGGACAGGGTCTATGGCTACACCTTC
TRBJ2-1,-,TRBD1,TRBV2,CASRGQGEINEQFF,TGTGCCAGCAGGGGACAGGGGGAGATCAATGAGCAGTTCTTC
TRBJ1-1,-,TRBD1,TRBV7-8,CASSADRGTFF,TGTGCCAGCAGCGCTGACAGGGGAACTTTCTTT
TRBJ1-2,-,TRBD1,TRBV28,CASSRGNYGYTF,TGTGCCAGCAGCAGGGGGAACTATGGCTACACCTTC
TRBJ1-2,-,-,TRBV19,CASSINHSSGYTF,TGTGCCAGTAGTATAAACCACTCCTCGGGCTACACCTTC
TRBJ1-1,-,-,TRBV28,CASSSPGPSNTEAFF,TGTGCCAGCAGTTCCCCAGGGCCTTCCAACACTGAAGCTTTCTTT
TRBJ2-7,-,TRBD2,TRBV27,CASSVSSGKTYEQYF,TGTGCCAGCAGCGTTTCTAGCGGCAAAACCTACGAGCAGTACTTC